Sequencing of this TCR beta chain was carried out in a study of cytomegalovirus exposure and HLA in healthy donors (dated 2017 in TCRdb). Looking at the study overall: The 550 to 750 repertoires of the first cohort and the roughly 110 validation repertoires were produced on the same platform, according to a later analysis. The study aimed to test whether signatures of past pathogen exposure could be identified by cataloging public T cell receptors. In addition to the first cohort of roughly 700 subjects, a separate validation cohort of 100 to 150 different subjects was used. To predict cytomegalovirus infection status, the study brought together high-throughput TCR immunosequencing, statistical association of individual TCRs with disease status, and machine learning. The investigation overall reported the following: A total of fewer than 200 TCR beta chains were listed by the study as associated with cytomegalovirus. Across donors, most TCR sequences were observed very rarely, whereas some public TCRs were present in many individuals. A later analysis had no HLA typing for the validation cohort, so co-occurrence there was scored across all 130 or so repertoires. According to the authors, the approach could potentially be generalized to other disease states and immunological phenotypes. In vitro tests confirmed that a few of the cytomegalovirus-associated TCR beta chains recognize cytomegalovirus antigens. A later analysis found that TCRs clustered in the first cohort also tended to co-occur in the 110 or so validation repertoires, with approximately 95% of cluster scores above 0. Cytomegalovirus status was reported to be diagnosed by the classifier with high specificity and sensitivity in both the original and validation cohorts.

Receptors were amplified or captured by the immunoSEQ multiplex PCR assay. The authors' pipeline ran thus. A statistical classification framework was built to diagnose cytomegalovirus status from the catalog of TCR beta chain sequences. Imported from immuneACCESS, the table was reduced by TCRdb to in-frame sequences with V and J called. These copies leave out some clones; in studies compared against another copy, an unresolved V gene accounts for under half, and the cause of the remainder is not known. The V and J calls and clone size were taken over from that table, and D and trimming were inferred from the DNA. The sample table shows about 98,000 clones, and about 83% are seen once. Jointly, the top ten make up more than 3% of the sample. Donors formed part of the validation cohort, which comprised 120 subjects and was distinct from the first cohort of 666 subjects. Trimming accounts for 4 bases at V and 0 bases at J, while the number of junction bases matched to no gene is 9. The CDR3 numbers 16 residues from cysteine through phenylalanine. The CDR3 DNA has 48 bases and is translated from base 1. CDR1 and CDR2 are read off the germline V gene (reference sequence) as WNHNN and SYGVQD.

Remarks on this clone: Its antigen specificity is not known. No per-base quality is available; no much larger clone lies one base away.

The TCR was taken from a woman in her 30s in good health and CMV-seronegative. Sequenced sample: PBMCs. The V and J genes are TRBV10-1 and TRBJ2-7, and TRBD2 aligns with 7 junction nucleotides. The base sequence is TGCGCCAGCAGTGTTGGGGGACTAATCAACTCCTACGAGCAGTACTTC. Translated, this gives CASSVGGLINSYEQYF.